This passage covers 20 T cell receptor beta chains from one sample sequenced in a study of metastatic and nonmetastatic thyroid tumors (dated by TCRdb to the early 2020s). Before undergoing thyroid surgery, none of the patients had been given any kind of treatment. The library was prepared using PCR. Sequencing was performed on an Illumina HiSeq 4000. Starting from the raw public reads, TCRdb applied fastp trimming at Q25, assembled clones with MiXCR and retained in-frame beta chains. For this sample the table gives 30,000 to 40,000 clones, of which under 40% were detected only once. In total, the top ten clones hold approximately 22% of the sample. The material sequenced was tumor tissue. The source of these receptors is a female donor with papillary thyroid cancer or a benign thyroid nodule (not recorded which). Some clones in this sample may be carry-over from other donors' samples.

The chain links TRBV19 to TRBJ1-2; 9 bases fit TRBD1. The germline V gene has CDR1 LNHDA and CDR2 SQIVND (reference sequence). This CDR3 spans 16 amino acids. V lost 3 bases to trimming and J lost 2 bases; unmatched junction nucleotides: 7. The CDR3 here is CASSIHQGTGNYGYTF. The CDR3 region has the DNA TGTGCCAGTAGTATCCATCAGGGGACAGGGAACTATGGCTACACCTTC.

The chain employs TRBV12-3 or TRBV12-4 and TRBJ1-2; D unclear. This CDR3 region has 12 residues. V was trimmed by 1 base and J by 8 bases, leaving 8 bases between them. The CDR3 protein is CASSLDGVGYTF. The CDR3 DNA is TGTGCCAGCAGTTTAGACGGGGTGGGCTACACCTTC.

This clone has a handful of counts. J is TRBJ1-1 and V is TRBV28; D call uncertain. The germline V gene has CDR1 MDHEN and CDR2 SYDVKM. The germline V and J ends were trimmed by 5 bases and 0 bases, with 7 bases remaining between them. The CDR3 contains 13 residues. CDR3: CASSATMNTEAFF. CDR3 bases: TGTGCCAGCAGTGCCACTATGAACACTGAAGCTTTCTTT.

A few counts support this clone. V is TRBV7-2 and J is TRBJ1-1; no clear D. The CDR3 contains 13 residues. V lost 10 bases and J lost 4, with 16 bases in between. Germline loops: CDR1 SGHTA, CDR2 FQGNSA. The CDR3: CAIRSGRVTEAFF. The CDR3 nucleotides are TGTGCCATCCGATCGGGGAGGGTCACTGAAGCTTTCTTT. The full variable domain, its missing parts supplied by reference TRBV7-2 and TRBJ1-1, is GAGVSQSPSNKVTEKGKDVELRCDPISGHTALYWYRQSLGQGLEFLIYFQGNSAPDKSGLPSDRFSAERTGGSVSTLTIQRTQQEDSAVYLCAIRSGRVTEAFFGQGTRLTVV.

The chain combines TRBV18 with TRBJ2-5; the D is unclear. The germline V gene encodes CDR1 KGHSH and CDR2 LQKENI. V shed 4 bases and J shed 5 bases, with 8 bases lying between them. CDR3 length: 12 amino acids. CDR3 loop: CASSLGMETQYF. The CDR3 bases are TGTGCCAGCTCACTGGGGATGGAGACCCAGTACTTC.

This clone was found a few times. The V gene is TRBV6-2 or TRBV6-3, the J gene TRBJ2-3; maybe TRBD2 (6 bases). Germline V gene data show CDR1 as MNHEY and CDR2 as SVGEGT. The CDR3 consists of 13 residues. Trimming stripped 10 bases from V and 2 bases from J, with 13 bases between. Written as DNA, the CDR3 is TGTGCCACCTCGGGACTTTCCACAGATACGCAGTATTTT. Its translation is CATSGLSTDTQYF.

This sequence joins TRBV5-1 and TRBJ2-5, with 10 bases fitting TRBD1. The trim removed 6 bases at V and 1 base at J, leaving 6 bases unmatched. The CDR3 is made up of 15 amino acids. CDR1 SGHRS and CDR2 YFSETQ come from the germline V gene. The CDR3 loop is CASKSTGGFQETQYF. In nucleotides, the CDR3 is TGCGCCAGCAAGTCGACAGGGGGCTTCCAAGAGACCCAGTACTTC.

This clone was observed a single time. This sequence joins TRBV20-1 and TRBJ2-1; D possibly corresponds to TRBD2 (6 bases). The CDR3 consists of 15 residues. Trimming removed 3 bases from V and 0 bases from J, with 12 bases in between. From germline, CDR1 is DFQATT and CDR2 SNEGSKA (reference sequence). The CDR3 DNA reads TGCAGTGCTAGGGGACTCCTCAGCTCCTACAATGAGCAGTTCTTC. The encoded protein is CSARGLLSSYNEQFF.

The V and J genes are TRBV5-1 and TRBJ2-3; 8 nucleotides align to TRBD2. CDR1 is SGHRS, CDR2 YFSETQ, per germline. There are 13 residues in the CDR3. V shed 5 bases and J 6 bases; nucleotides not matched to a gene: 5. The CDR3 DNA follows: TGCGCCAGCAGACTCGGGGGGGTGGATACGCAGTATTTT. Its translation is CASRLGGVDTQYF. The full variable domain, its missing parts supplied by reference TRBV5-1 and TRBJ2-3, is KAGVTQTPRYLIKTRGQQVTLSCSPISGHRSVSWYQQTPGQGLQFLFEYFSETQRNKGNFPGRFSGRQFSNSRSEMNVSTLELGDSALYLCASRLGGVDTQYFGPGTRLTVL.

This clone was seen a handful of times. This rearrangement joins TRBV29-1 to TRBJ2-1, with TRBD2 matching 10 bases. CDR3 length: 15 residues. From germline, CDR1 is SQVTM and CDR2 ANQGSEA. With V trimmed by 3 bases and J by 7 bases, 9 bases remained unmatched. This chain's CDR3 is CSVEDALAGENEQFF. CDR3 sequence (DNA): TGCAGCGTTGAGGATGCGCTAGCGGGAGAAAATGAGCAGTTCTTC.

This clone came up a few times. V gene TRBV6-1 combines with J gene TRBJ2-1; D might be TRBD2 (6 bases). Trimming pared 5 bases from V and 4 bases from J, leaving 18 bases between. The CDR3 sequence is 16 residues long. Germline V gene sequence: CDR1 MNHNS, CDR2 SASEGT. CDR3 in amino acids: CASSRREAPKYNEQFF. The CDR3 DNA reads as TGTGCCAGCAGTAGGAGGGAGGCCCCCAAATACAATGAGCAGTTCTTC.

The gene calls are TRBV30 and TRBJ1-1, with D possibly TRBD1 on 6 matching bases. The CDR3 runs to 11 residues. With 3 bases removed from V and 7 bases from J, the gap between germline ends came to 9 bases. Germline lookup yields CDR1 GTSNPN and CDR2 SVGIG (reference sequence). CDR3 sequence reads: CAWRIGGEAFF. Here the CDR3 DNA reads TGTGCCTGGAGAATAGGGGGTGAAGCTTTCTTT.

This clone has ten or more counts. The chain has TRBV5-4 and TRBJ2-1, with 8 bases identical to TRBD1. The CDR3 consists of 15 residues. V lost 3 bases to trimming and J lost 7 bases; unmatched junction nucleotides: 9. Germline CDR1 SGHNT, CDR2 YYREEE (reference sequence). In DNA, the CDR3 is TGTGCCAGCAGCTCCGGACAGGGATTAGGAAATGAGCAGTTCTTC. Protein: CASSSGQGLGNEQFF.

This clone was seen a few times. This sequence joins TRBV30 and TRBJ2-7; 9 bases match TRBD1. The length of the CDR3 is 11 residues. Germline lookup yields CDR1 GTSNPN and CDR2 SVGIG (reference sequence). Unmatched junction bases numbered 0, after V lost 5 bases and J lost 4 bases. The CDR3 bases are TGTGCCTGGGACAGGGGGTACGAGCAGTACTTC. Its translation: CAWDRGYEQYF.

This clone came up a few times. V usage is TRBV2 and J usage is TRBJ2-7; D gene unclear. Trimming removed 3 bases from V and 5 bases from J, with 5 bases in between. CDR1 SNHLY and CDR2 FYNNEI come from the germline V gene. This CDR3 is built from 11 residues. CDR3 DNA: TGTGCCAGCAGTGATTGGAACGAGCAGTACTTC. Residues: CASSDWNEQYF.

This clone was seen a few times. CDR3 amino acids: CASSTTMGAFF. The DNA of the CDR3 is TGTGCCAGCAGCACGACAATGGGAGCTTTCTTT. The chain couples TRBV7-8 to TRBJ1-1, with D unresolved. Germline assignment: CDR1 SGHVS and CDR2 FQNEAQ. Trimming shortened V by 5 bases and J by 10 bases, and 11 bases separated the two germline ends. The CDR3 length is 11 residues. Full variable domain (rest looked up from reference TRBV7-8 and TRBJ1-1): GAGVSQSPRYKVAKRGQDVALRCDPISGHVSLFWYQQALGQGPEFLTYFQNEAQLDKSGLPSDRFFAERPEGSVSTLKIQRTQQEDSAVYLCASSTTMGAFFGQGTRLTVV.

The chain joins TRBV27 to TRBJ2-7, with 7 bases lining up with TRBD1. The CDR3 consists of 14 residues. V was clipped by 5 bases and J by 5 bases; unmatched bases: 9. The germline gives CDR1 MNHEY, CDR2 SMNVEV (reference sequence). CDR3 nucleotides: TGTGCCAGCAGTCCTGGGACAGTTTCCCACGAGCAGTACTTC. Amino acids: CASSPGTVSHEQYF.

The CDR3 loop reads CASSFSGGAWGYTF. The CDR3 nucleotides are TGTGCCAGCAGTTTCTCGGGGGGCGCTTGGGGCTACACCTTC. The chain couples TRBV28 to TRBJ1-2; perhaps TRBD1 as D (6 bases). CDR3 size: 14 residues. Deletions cut 3 bases from V and 8 bases from J, with 16 bases between. Per the germline V gene, CDR1 is MDHEN and CDR2 is SYDVKM.

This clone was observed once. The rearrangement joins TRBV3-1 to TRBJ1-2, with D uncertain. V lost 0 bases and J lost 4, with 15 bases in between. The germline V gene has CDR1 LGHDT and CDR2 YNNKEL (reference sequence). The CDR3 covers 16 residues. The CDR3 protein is CASSQDRGSLPYGYTF. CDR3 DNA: TGTGCCAGCAGCCAAGATAGAGGTTCCCTCCCCTATGGCTACACCTTC.

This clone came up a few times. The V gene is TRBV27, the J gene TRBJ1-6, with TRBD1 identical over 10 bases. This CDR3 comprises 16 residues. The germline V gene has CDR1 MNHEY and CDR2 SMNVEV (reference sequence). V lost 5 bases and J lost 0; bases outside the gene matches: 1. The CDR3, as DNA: TGTGCCAGCAGTGACAGGGGGCACTCCTATAATTCACCCCTCCACTTT. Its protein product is CASSDRGHSYNSPLHF.